This T cell receptor beta chain emerged from a study of blood T cell repertoires in COVID-19. In the study overall: From the United States, Italy and Spain came samples of acute and convalescent COVID-19. From T cells, B-cell-depleted T cells, or PBMCs came the material, which was cDNA or gDNA.

The length of the CDR3 is 16 residues. The V and J ends lost 5 bases and 1 base respectively, with 14 bases between them. The germline V gene has CDR1 SGHAT and CDR2 FQNNGV. Original handling: The authors estimated nucleated cell counts from reference gene primer amplification. Measured with immunoSEQ multiplex PCR; TCRdb has only the in-frame clones, and not every one. V, J and clone size are taken as reported in that table, and D and trimming were inferred from the DNA itself. Of fewer than 250,000 clones listed, 84% were seen once; the top ten hold 6.5% to 9%. The TCR comes from a woman aged 50 to 65 with active or convalescent COVID-19. The specimen was peripheral blood. This chain joins TRBV11-2 and TRBJ2-2; tentative D call: TRBD1 (5 bases). CDR3 nucleotide sequence: TGTGCCAGCAGCCGGTCTGGCAGGGTGAACACCGGGGAGCTGTTTTTT. As protein: CASSRSGRVNTGELFF. Supplemented by reference TRBV11-2 and TRBJ2-2, the full variable domain reads EAGVAQSPRYKIIEKRQSVAFWCNPISGHATLYWYQQILGQGPKLLIQFQNNGVVDDSQLPKDRFSAERLKGVDSTLKIQPAKLEDSAVYLCASSRSGRVNTGELFFGEGSRLTVL.